This TCR beta chain was sequenced during a study of blood T cell repertoires in COVID-19. In the original processing: Amplifying reference gene primers gave estimates of nucleated cell counts. Generated by immunoSEQ multiplex PCR, the TCRdb table keeps only in-frame clones and is missing some. V, J and clone size are taken as reported in that table, and D and trimming were inferred from the DNA itself. This table has approximately 350,000 clones, about nine tenths appearing once. The V and J ends lost 3 bases and 5 bases, in that order; junction bases with no gene match: 7. Germline V gene sequence: CDR1 SGHRS, CDR2 YFSETQ. This CDR3 is built from 15 residues.

The sample comprised peripheral blood. The V gene is TRBV5-1, the J gene TRBJ1-1; TRBD1 matches 10 bases. The sequence came from a woman aged 70 to 79 with COVID-19, enrolled during active disease. CDR3 sequence: CASSSLGTGVTEAFF. The CDR3 DNA reads TGCGCCAGCAGCTCTCTGGGGACAGGGGTAACTGAAGCTTTCTTT.